This T cell receptor beta chain is from a study of vaccination and CD4 T cells after COVID-19. The overall study: In the convalescent cohort, there were six males and four females, two of them Hispanic. Cells were stimulated with overlapping spike peptides from SARS-CoV-2, HCoV-NL63, HCoV-OC43 and HCoV-229E. Study results and limitations: The rise in median SARS-CoV-2-reactive clonotypes, from roughly 21 to 40, was not significant.

The Oncomine TCR Beta short-read assay generated sequence data from the DNA of cultured CD4+ T cells. From the PCR reads, TCRdb called clonotypes with MiXCR, one entry per CDR3 protein. The sample carries roughly 16,000 distinct CDR3 sequences, 73% recorded once. Comment on this clonotype: Antigen specificity is unknown.

Trimming took 0 bases from V and 5 from J, leaving 11 bases between them. Germline values: CDR1 SGDLS, CDR2 YYNGEE. This CDR3 has 14 residues. Treatment given: roughly ten-day PBMC culture with coronavirus spike peptide pools or control peptides (ViraFEST assay). This chain connects TRBV9 to TRBJ2-5; D gene unclear. The material sequenced was CD4+ T cells from blood, cultured in vitro. The receptor was isolated from a human donor who had recovered from COVID-19. The CDR3 spells CASSVGAQWETQYF. The CDR3, as DNA: TGTGCCAGCAGCGTAGGGGCCCAGTGGGAGACCCAGTACTTC.